Listed below are T cell receptor beta chains from one sample, sequenced in a study of metastatic and nonmetastatic thyroid tumors. TCRdb re-processed the PCR reads through MiXCR. The sample includes roughly 12,000 clones, more than 20% of them seen just once. Sequenced input: adjacent normal tissue. These receptors came from a female donor with papillary thyroid cancer or a benign thyroid nodule (not recorded which). Some clones in this sample may be carry-over from other donors' samples. Each CDR3 is given with its conserved first and last residue. Each record gives: J gene, V gene, CDR3 protein.

TRBJ2-7 TRBV2 CASSELGDNSYEQYF
TRBJ2-6 TRBV4-3 CASSWTDSSGANVLTF
TRBJ1-2 TRBV19 CASRAGLHYGYTF
TRBJ1-2 TRBV6-1 CASSEPIGDSTF
TRBJ2-2 TRBV28 CASSRRQGVARGELFF
TRBJ2-3 TRBV19 CASSGDPASGSSDTQYF
TRBJ1-2 TRBV4-1 CASSLLPIRDSLNYGYTF
TRBJ2-7 TRBV5-1 CASSEGPAPYEQYF
TRBJ1-1 TRBV7-2 CASSHTRRNEAFF
TRBJ2-2 TRBV11-2 CASSSAGGPMAGELFF
TRBJ1-1 TRBV5-4 CASSAGQGVTEAFF
TRBJ2-5 TRBV13 CASSSLAGETQYF
TRBJ1-3 TRBV18 CASYAPGLSGNTIYF
TRBJ1-2 TRBV18 CASSGGALGYTF
TRBJ2-3 TRBV27 CASSNVWATRDTQYF
TRBJ2-4 TRBV24-1 CATSDPALDGHIQYF
TRBJ2-3 TRBV10-3 CAGEGGDRRGTDTQYF
TRBJ2-7 TRBV30 CAWRDNSYEQYF
TRBJ1-4 TRBV12-3/TRBV12-4 CASSFEMRNEKLFF
TRBJ2-6 TRBV12-3/TRBV12-4 CASSGGAGANVLTF
TRBJ1-1 TRBV12-3/TRBV12-4 CASTFAGLGTEAFF
TRBJ1-6 TRBV5-1 CASSLEGQILAGDNSPLHF
TRBJ1-1 TRBV5-4 CASSPDRGSTEAFF
TRBJ1-4 TRBV20-1 CSATTGALNEKLFF
TRBJ1-1 TRBV7-9 CASSSGSTEAFF
TRBJ2-3 TRBV5-4 CASSPRPSEGDTQYF
TRBJ2-3 TRBV20-1 CSARTAADTQYF
TRBJ2-3 TRBV5-1 CASSYRDRTDTQYF
TRBJ1-3 TRBV20-1 CSATTDWHSGNTIYF
TRBJ2-7 TRBV2 CASKRSGGGLDEQYF
TRBJ1-2 TRBV9 CASSVAGYGYTF
TRBJ2-2 TRBV30 CAWELGGFGGELFF
TRBJ1-6 TRBV7-3 CASSLGSYNSPLHF
TRBJ1-5 TRBV19 CASSLGGSNQPQHF
TRBJ1-1 TRBV11-2 CASSPTDIREGAEAFF
TRBJ1-6 TRBV3-1 CASSQDGKGYSPLHF
TRBJ2-5 TRBV20-1 CSSEGASRNQETPYF
TRBJ2-7 TRBV30 CAWATGTSYEQYF
TRBJ2-3 TRBV20-1 CSAPLAGTPDTQYF
TRBJ1-2 TRBV30 CAWIHGDSRGDNYGYTF
TRBJ2-7 TRBV12-3/TRBV12-4 CASSTELALSSYEQYF
TRBJ2-1 TRBV4-3 CASSQDSSYEQFF
TRBJ1-1 TRBV2 CASRRSTEMNTEAFF
TRBJ2-1 TRBV12-3/TRBV12-4 CASSRGTSGRNEQFF
TRBJ1-1 TRBV7-9 CASSRVVTEAFF
TRBJ2-2 TRBV2 CASQGLAPNTGELFF
TRBJ1-4 TRBV6-1 CASRTTGRKLFF
TRBJ2-7 TRBV5-1 CASSPGQGTEQYF
TRBJ2-2 TRBV2 CASSELFWALTGELFF
TRBJ2-1 TRBV12-3/TRBV12-4 CASSPGGQSNEQFF
TRBJ2-7 TRBV5-1 CASSLTGTGGGEQYF
TRBJ2-3 TRBV10-3 CAIRTSGGARADTQYF
TRBJ2-7 TRBV5-6 CASSPRPSYEQYF
TRBJ1-2 TRBV12-5 CASGPSIRKGPLSGYGYTF
TRBJ2-2 TRBV6-5 CASSYGLTGELFF
TRBJ2-7 TRBV12-3/TRBV12-4 CASSLAGGYEQYF
TRBJ1-5 TRBV20-1 CSVIPGGNQPQHF
TRBJ1-3 TRBV6-1 CASKTGSGNTIYF
TRBJ1-2 TRBV27 CASSPTARVVANYGYTF
TRBJ2-2 TRBV7-2 CASSLASGAGGELFF